Listed here is a single T cell receptor (beta chain). The antigen it recognizes is unknown. No base-level quality is on record; no much larger clone is a single base apart. Healthy HIV-negative adults with no recently reported acute infections or vaccinations were included as donors. All donors were Caucasian adults living in Nashville, Tennessee, USA. For unsorted samples, 90 million or so PBMCs were counted, and genomic DNA was extracted using the QIAamp DNA Blood Mini kit. Blood was collected by leukapheresis, and PBMCs were isolated by Ficoll-Histopaque density gradient centrifugation and then cryopreserved in liquid nitrogen vapor phase. Using the deep immunoSEQ assay, TCR CDR3 regions were amplified from genomic DNA by multiplex PCR. Genomic DNA extracted from each cell subset was distributed evenly over all wells of several immunoSEQ 96-well plates, and each plate served as one replicate. For unsorted PBMC, roughly 0.3 ug of genomic DNA, equivalent to around 30,000 T cell genomes, went into each replicate PCR. Unsorted PBMC genomic DNA was sequenced across ten immunoSEQ deep assay plates. Purified libraries were measured with a Qubit 3.0 fluorometer, size-checked on a Bioanalyzer 2100, and measured again with the KAPA Library Quantification kit. Every immunoSEQ 96-well plate was sequenced on a dedicated single-read 150-cycle Illumina NextSeq 550 flow cell. Per the source publication's procedure: Because the immunoSEQ output included only junctional sequences and no quality scores, the filtering could not be the same as the filtering used for full-length reads. Sequences were annotated with PyIR, a Python wrapper for IgBLAST v1.9, and V/J genes and CDR3 were assigned using IMGT germline references. Any read was removed if the V/J assignment was weak (E-value above 1e-6), the CDR3 was missing, or the read contained stop codons, out-of-frame junctions, or ambiguous translated residues. V3J clonotypes were defined as sequences sharing the same inferred V gene, J gene, and CDR3 amino acid sequence. To compute the percentage overlap between repertoires, the number of shared unique clonotypes was divided by the size of the smaller repertoire. Richness of each repertoire was evaluated using RTK rarefaction, the Chao1 estimator, and Recon v2.1 estimates of unobserved clonotypes. In its TCRdb copy, this immuneACCESS table keeps in-frame sequences only and misses some clones. Where compared with another copy, unresolved V genes explain less than half of these, and the others have no known cause. V, J and clone size derive from that table, while D and trimming were established from the DNA sequence. In all, the sample holds about 450,000 clones, and around 80% of those were seen once. The ten biggest clones cover about an eighth of the sample.

This record comes from a study of shared clonotypes between healthy human individuals (dated by TCRdb to the early 2020s). Some background on the complete study: The cohort included a few men and a couple of women between 18 and 49 years of age. The study deeply sequenced blood TCR repertoires of 5 or 6 healthy adults to estimate repertoire size and the extent of clonotype sharing between individuals. To increase sequencing depth and limit assay-specific biases, different laboratories used diverse techniques to prepare libraries and sequence TCR repertoires. Per donor, leukapheresis produced somewhere between about 0.8 and 9 billion PBMCs.

Study-level results and caveats: Sampling was limited to blood, and TCR repertoires in tissue likely differ from TCR repertoires in blood. Pairwise subsampling indicated that sequencing depth was expected to affect the degree of clonotype sharing among donors. The genetic and exposure-history diversity represented was limited by the small number of donors.

The receptor's source is a woman aged 40-49 years in good health. Some clones in this sample may be carry-over from other donors' samples. What was sequenced was PBMCs.

This receptor carries the CDR3 CASSEYISGYTF. In nucleotides, the sequence is TGTGCCAGCAGTGAATATATTTCTGGCTACACCTTC. The receptor chain draws on TRBV25-1 and TRBJ1-2; no confident D gene assignment can be made. V gives up 0 bases and J gives up 7 bases, and the segment between their germline ends measures 6 bases. Reading the germline V gene gives CDR1 MGHDK and CDR2 SYGVNS. The CDR3 starts with the cysteine, ends with the phenylalanine, and has 12 residues. Left in the record is the CDR3 DNA by itself, 36 bases read in frame from the first base.